The next 23 T cell receptor beta chains were all read from a single sample in a study of T cell changes during pregnancy in multiple sclerosis. Libraries were prepared by immunoSEQ multiplex PCR; TCRdb keeps only in-frame clonotypes and omits some of them. The sample yields about 110,000 clones, 85% to 95% seen once. The sample consisted of peripheral blood, taken after pregnancy. These receptors came from a female donor with multiple sclerosis, enrolled in a pregnancy study.

CDR3 protein: CASSSGLVQSRNSGANVLTF. CDR3 bases: TGTGCCAGCAGTTCAGGTTTGGTACAGAGTAGGAACTCTGGGGCCAACGTCCTGACTTTC. The chain carries TRBV27 and TRBJ2-6; no reliable D call. Per germline, CDR1 MNHEY and CDR2 SMNVEV (reference sequence). V was pared by 4 bases and J by 0 bases, with 22 bases between. CDR3 length: 20 residues.

The table lists this clone with a count of one. This chain uses TRBV6-5 with TRBJ2-2; TRBD2 is a possible D gene (6 bases). The ends were cut back, 5 bases at V and 8 bases at J, with 12 bases in the middle. The CDR3 is 13 residues long. Germline loops: CDR1 MNHEY, CDR2 SVGAGI. The DNA of the CDR3 is TGTGCCAGCAGTAGGGACTCCCGAGGGGAGCTGTTTTTT. It specifies CASSRDSRGELFF.

The V call is TRBV6-5, the J call TRBJ2-7, with D perhaps TRBD2 (5 bases). Germline V gene sequence: CDR1 MNHEY, CDR2 SVGAGI. The V end lost 11 bases, the J end lost 3 bases, and 11 bases lay between the germline ends. The CDR3 extends over 11 amino acids. The CDR3 protein is CAARGDYEQYF. DNA of the CDR3: TGTGCCGCCCGGGGAGACTACGAGCAGTACTTC.

The gene calls are TRBV6-5 and TRBJ1-2; D remains ambiguous. The CDR3 contains 12 residues. Germline V lookup: CDR1 MNHEY, CDR2 SVGAGI. V was clipped by 5 bases and J by 4 bases, with 8 bases between them. The CDR3 protein is CASSVKSYGYTF. Written as DNA, the CDR3 is TGTGCCAGCAGTGTAAAGAGCTATGGCTACACCTTC.

The chain employs TRBV2 and TRBJ2-5; TRBD1 matches 9 bases. Germline CDR1 is SNHLY and CDR2 is FYNNEI. The length of the CDR3 is 14 residues. After removal of 4 bases from V and 1 base from J, the junction contained 1 base not matched to a gene. In DNA, the CDR3 is TGTGCCAGCAGTGTGGACAGGGGCCAAGAGACCCAGTACTTC. Translation: CASSVDRGQETQYF.

This chain connects TRBV7-9 to TRBJ1-4; a weak D match, TRBD1 (5 bases). The CDR3 loop spans 15 amino acids. Per the germline V gene, CDR1 is SEHNR and CDR2 is FQNEAQ (reference sequence). Trimming removed 5 bases at V and 6 bases at J, with 16 bases between. The CDR3 loop is CASSVRDSQYEKLFF. CDR3 nucleotides: TGTGCCAGCAGCGTACGGGACTCACAGTATGAAAAACTGTTTTTT.

The rearrangement links TRBV2 to TRBJ2-7; TRBD1 matches at 7 bases. The CDR3 is made up of 14 amino acids. J gave up 10 bases and V 6 bases, and 15 bases lay outside the gene matches. CDR1 and CDR2 from the germline V gene are SNHLY and FYNNEI. For the CDR3, the DNA is TGTGCCAGCAGAGTAGAGACAGGGCCCTCCGGACAGTACTTC. This translates into CASRVETGPSGQYF.

The genes are TRBV5-1 and TRBJ1-2; TRBD1 matches 7 bases. The CDR3 length is 15 residues. The germline gives CDR1 SGHRS, CDR2 YFSETQ. The junction had 6 bases not matched to a gene; V was cut back by 2 bases and J by 2 bases. The CDR3 DNA is TGCGCCAGCAGCTTTCGGACAGGACCAAACTATGGCTACACCTTC. Its protein is CASSFRTGPNYGYTF. Looking up the rest from reference TRBV5-1 and TRBJ1-2 gives the full variable domain: KAGVTQTPRYLIKTRGQQVTLSCSPISGHRSVSWYQQTPGQGLQFLFEYFSETQRNKGNFPGRFSGRQFSNSRSEMNVSTLELGDSALYLCASSFRTGPNYGYTFGSGTRLTVV.

The rearrangement uses TRBV27 and TRBJ2-2; D not certain. The CDR3 runs 14 residues. The germline V gene encodes CDR1 MNHEY and CDR2 SMNVEV (reference sequence). V was trimmed by 2 bases and J by 0 bases, leaving 4 bases between them. The CDR3 spells CASSLPTNTGELFF. For the CDR3, the DNA is TGTGCCAGCAGTTTACCCACGAACACCGGGGAGCTGTTTTTT.

This chain links TRBV28 with TRBJ2-3, with TRBD2 identical over 7 bases. Germline-derived CDR1 and CDR2 are MDHEN and SYDVKM. The CDR3 totals 16 residues. The trim removed 6 bases at V and 3 bases at J, leaving 12 bases unmatched. The CDR3 spells CASRGWGGSTTDTQYF. The CDR3 DNA reads TGTGCCAGCAGGGGTTGGGGGGGGAGTACGACAGATACGCAGTATTTT.

The chain recombines TRBV30 with TRBJ1-2; 9 bases are a match to TRBD1. The V gene's germline CDR1 is GTSNPN and CDR2 SVGIG (reference sequence). V was clipped by 3 bases and J by 4 bases; unmatched bases: 6. The CDR3 consists of 14 residues. DNA for the CDR3: TGTGCCTGGAGCATACAGGGGGCTGTCTATGGCTACACCTTC. The encoded protein is CAWSIQGAVYGYTF.

This clone occurred once. The chain is built from TRBV6-1 and TRBJ2-1; 9 positions match TRBD2. The germline gives CDR1 MNHNS, CDR2 SASEGT. CDR3 length: 15 amino acids. After removal of 5 bases from V and 1 base from J, the junction contained 3 bases not matched to a gene. The CDR3 spells CASSTSGGSYNEQFF. The CDR3 region has the DNA TGTGCCAGCAGTACGAGCGGGGGGTCCTACAATGAGCAGTTCTTC.

The chain couples TRBV9 to TRBJ2-3; the match to TRBD2 covers 14 bases. The CDR3 sequence is 16 residues long. V gave up 3 bases and J gave up 6 bases; unmatched junction bases: 6. Germline lookup yields CDR1 SGDLS and CDR2 YYNGEE. CDR3 DNA: TGTGCCAGCAGCGAGATGGGACTAGCGGGAGATGATACGCAGTATTTT. This encodes CASSEMGLAGDDTQYF.

V is TRBV19 and J is TRBJ2-7; TRBD2 agrees at 9 bases. Looked up from germline, CDR1 is LNHDA and CDR2 is SQIVND (reference sequence). Trimming cost V 3 bases and J 1 base; bases outside gene matches: 4. This CDR3 is built from 15 residues. The CDR3 DNA is TGTGCCAGTAGTATGGCGGGGGGGCCGTCCTACGAGCAGTACTTC. This gives the protein CASSMAGGPSYEQYF. Full variable domain (rest looked up from reference TRBV19 and TRBJ2-7): DGGITQSPKYLFRKEGQNVTLSCEQNLNHDAMYWYRQDPGQGLRLIYYSQIVNDFQKGDIAEGYSVSREKKESFPLTVTSAQKNPTAFYLCASSMAGGPSYEQYFGPGTRLTVT.

This chain joins TRBV9 and TRBJ2-7; 7 bases agree with TRBD1. The CDR3 sequence is 16 residues long. The V and J ends lost 0 bases and 3 bases, in that order; junction bases with no gene match: 9. Germline values: CDR1 SGDLS, CDR2 YYNGEE. The CDR3 loop reads CASSVGPKGGNYEQYF. CDR3 nucleotide sequence: TGTGCCAGCAGCGTAGGCCCTAAAGGGGGCAACTACGAGCAGTACTTC. The full variable domain, in which reference TRBV9 and TRBJ2-7 provide the parts outside the CDR3, is DSGVTQTPKHLITATGQRVTLRCSPRSGDLSVYWYQQSLDQGLQFLIQYYNGEERAKGNILERFSAQQFPDLHSELNLSSLELGDSALYFCASSVGPKGGNYEQYFGPGTRLTVT.

The V gene is TRBV5-4, the J gene TRBJ2-5, with D hard to call. V gave up 3 bases and J gave up 5 bases, with 20 bases separating them. Germline V lookup: CDR1 SGHNT, CDR2 YYREEE (reference sequence). CDR3 length: 16 amino acids. CDR3 bases: TGTGCCAGCAGCTCGAGTAAAGGAAGGTGGAGCGAGACCCAGTACTTC. Protein: CASSSSKGRWSETQYF.

This chain links TRBV4-1 with TRBJ2-1; a weak D match, TRBD1 (5 bases). This CDR3 spans 14 amino acids. CDR1 and CDR2 from the germline V gene are MGHRA and YSYEKL. Trimming pared 1 base from V and 4 bases from J, leaving 8 bases between. Written as DNA, the CDR3 is TGCGCCAGCAGCCAAGGGGGCCGGTACAATGAGCAGTTCTTC. The encoded protein is CASSQGGRYNEQFF.

The J gene is TRBJ2-1, the V gene TRBV10-2; D remains ambiguous. Deletions cut 6 bases from V and 4 bases from J, with 10 bases between. Germline V gene sequence: CDR1 WSHSY, CDR2 SAAADI. This CDR3 is 13 amino acids long. Written as DNA, the CDR3 is TGCGCCAGCAGGACGACGGGTTACAATGAGCAGTTCTTC. It translates to CASRTTGYNEQFF.

This sequence joins TRBV27 and TRBJ1-1, with D possibly being TRBD1 (5 bases). Germline values: CDR1 MNHEY, CDR2 SMNVEV (reference sequence). The CDR3 is 16 residues long. V lost 3 bases and J 2 bases, leaving 16 bases between the germline ends. The CDR3 DNA is TGTGCCAGCAGTTTCAGGGTCGGTTACGGAAACACTGAAGCTTTCTTT. Protein: CASSFRVGYGNTEAFF.

The J gene is TRBJ2-7, the V gene TRBV15; 7 bases align to TRBD1. CDR1 is LNHNV and CDR2 is YYDKDF in the germline V gene (reference sequence). Unmatched junction bases numbered 13, after V lost 3 bases and J lost 5 bases. The CDR3 spans 16 residues. The CDR3 DNA reads as TGTGCCACCAGCAGTAGACAGGGACGGGCACCACACGAGCAGTACTTC. This gives the protein CATSSRQGRAPHEQYF.

This clone was picked up one time. The chain links TRBV2 to TRBJ2-5, with 8 nucleotides matching TRBD2. The V gene's germline CDR1 is SNHLY and CDR2 FYNNEI. This CDR3 contains 11 residues. V was pared by 11 bases and J by 9 bases, with 8 bases of the junction left unmatched. The CDR3 nucleotides are TGTGCCGGCGGTACGGGGGGGCCCCAGTACTTC. It is translated as CAGGTGGPQYF. Full variable domain (remainder filled in from reference TRBV2 and TRBJ2-5): EPEVTQTPSHQVTQMGQEVILRCVPISNHLYFYWYRQILGQKVEFLVSFYNNEISEKSEIFDDQFSVERPDGSNFTLKIRSTKLEDSAMYFCAGGTGGPQYFGPGTRLLVL.

The rearrangement links TRBV28 to TRBJ1-1; 7 bases align to TRBD1. The V segment lost 6 bases and the J segment 1 base; nucleotides outside the gene matches: 5. This CDR3 is built from 14 residues. CDR1 and CDR2 from the germline V gene are MDHEN and SYDVKM. CDR3: CASSYRGKNTEAFF. For the CDR3, the DNA is TGTGCCAGCAGCTACAGGGGAAAGAACACTGAAGCTTTCTTT.

This chain connects TRBV18 to TRBJ2-5, with D possibly matching TRBD2 (5 bases). This CDR3 has 12 residues. CDR1 is KGHSH, CDR2 LQKENI, per germline. Trimming shortened V by 3 bases and J by 4 bases, and 6 bases separated the two germline ends. CDR3 DNA sequence: TGTGCCAGCTCACCGAGGGTAGAGACCCAGTACTTC. This codes for CASSPRVETQYF. Variable domain in full (rest from reference TRBV18 and TRBJ2-5): NAGVMQNPRHLVRRRGQEARLRCSPMKGHSHVYWYRQLPEEGLKFMVYLQKENIIDESGMPKERFSAEFPKEGPSILRIQQVVRGDSAAYFCASSPRVETQYFGPGTRLLVL.